The 32 T cell receptor beta chains below all came from one sample that was sequenced in a study of shared clonotypes between healthy human individuals. Sequencing was performed with immunoSEQ multiplex PCR; in TCRdb, only in-frame clones are kept and a portion is missing. The sample has 900,000 to 1,200,000 clones, approximately 80% seen once. The sample was memory CD4+ T cells from PBMCs. Subset given: CD45RA-negative fraction. All receptors come from a man between 18 and 35 years old in good health. Some clones in this sample may be carry-over from other donors' samples.

The chain couples TRBV7-9 to TRBJ2-5, with D uncertain. The CDR3 totals 15 residues. The V end lost 1 base, the J end lost 2 bases, and 11 bases lay between the germline ends. The germline gives CDR1 SEHNR, CDR2 FQNEAQ (reference sequence). The CDR3 coding sequence is TGTGCCAGCAGCTTAGGTCGCCAAGGACAAGAGACCCAGTACTTC. Its translation: CASSLGRQGQETQYF. Complete variable domain (other parts from reference TRBV7-9 and TRBJ2-5): DTGVSQNPRHKITKRGQNVTFRCDPISEHNRLYWYRQTLGQGPEFLTYFQNEAQLEKSRLLSDRFSAERPKGSFSTLEIQRTEQGDSAMYLCASSLGRQGQETQYFGPGTRLLVL.

The chain joins TRBV6-6 to TRBJ2-7; 15 bases are shared with TRBD2. Looked up from germline, CDR1 is MNHNY and CDR2 is SVGAGI (reference sequence). V shed 5 bases, J shed 4 bases, and the junction held 6 bases outside the gene matches. The CDR3 runs 16 residues. The DNA of the CDR3 is TGTGCCAGCAGTCCTGGACTAGCGGGAGGGGAATACGAGCAGTACTTC. Translating it yields CASSPGLAGGEYEQYF.

The rearrangement joins TRBV11-2 to TRBJ1-1; D is possibly TRBD1 (5 bases). The V end lost 4 bases, the J end lost 1 base, and 7 bases lay between the germline ends. The length of the CDR3 is 13 residues. Germline V CDR1 and CDR2: SGHAT, FQNNGV. The CDR3 DNA reads as TGTGCCAGCAGCTGGGGCCAGAACACTGAAGCTTTCTTT. Translating gives CASSWGQNTEAFF.

Remarks on this clone: This may come from a read error, since a much larger clone is one base off. The chain recombines TRBV28 with TRBJ2-2; tentative D call: TRBD1 (6 bases). The V gene lost 5 bases and the J gene lost 1 base, with 8 bases spanning the gap. From germline, CDR1 is MDHEN and CDR2 SYDVKM. The CDR3 has 14 residues. Written as DNA, the CDR3 is TGTGCCAGCAGTGGGACAAAGAACACCGGGGAGCTGTTTTTT. Translated, it gives CASSGTKNTGELFF. The whole variable domain, remainder taken from reference TRBV28 and TRBJ2-2, is DVKVTQSSRYLVKRTGEKVFLECVQDMDHENMFWYRQDPGLGLRLIYFSYDVKMKEKGDIPEGYSVSREKKERFSLILESASTNQTSMYLCASSGTKNTGELFFGEGSRLTVL.

This sequence joins TRBV27 and TRBJ2-3; maybe TRBD2 (6 bases). The ends were cut back, 6 bases at V and 4 bases at J, with 17 bases in the middle. The germline V gene encodes CDR1 MNHEY and CDR2 SMNVEV (reference sequence). This CDR3 contains 15 residues. In nucleotides, the CDR3 is TGTGCCAGCAGCCCCCAACGGGAGCGGGCAGATACGCAGTATTTT. As protein: CASSPQRERADTQYF.

The rearrangement uses TRBV5-1 and TRBJ2-7; D is undetermined. The CDR3 is 14 amino acids. Trimming took off 4 bases at V and 0 bases at J, with 11 bases between the two ends. Per germline, CDR1 SGHRS and CDR2 YFSETQ. CDR3 protein: CASSRRQRSYEQYF. In DNA form, the CDR3 reads TGCGCCAGCAGCCGCCGCCAGCGCTCCTACGAGCAGTACTTC.

This chain joins TRBV9 and TRBJ1-3; D call uncertain. V lost 4 bases, J lost 0 bases, and 5 bases lay in between. This CDR3 region has 13 residues. CDR1 and CDR2 from the germline V gene are SGDLS and YYNGEE. The CDR3 protein is CASSTNSGNTIYF. In DNA form, the CDR3 reads TGTGCCAGCAGCACGAACTCTGGAAACACCATATATTTT.

The chain uses TRBV7-2 and TRBJ2-7; D is possibly TRBD2 (6 bases). This CDR3 is 15 amino acids long. V was cut by 3 bases and J by 3 bases, with 15 bases left in between. Looked up from germline, CDR1 is SGHTA and CDR2 is FQGNSA. The DNA of the CDR3 is TGTGCCAGCAGCTTGGAGGGACGCAGGATCTACGAGCAGTACTTC. Its protein is CASSLEGRRIYEQYF.

The chain combines TRBV4-1 with TRBJ2-7, with D perhaps TRBD2 (5 bases). The length of the CDR3 is 16 residues. The V gene's germline CDR1 is MGHRA and CDR2 YSYEKL. Between the trimmed V and J ends, which lost 1 base and 7 bases, there was a span of 20 bases. CDR3 nucleotide sequence: TGCGCCAGCAGCCAAGGTCCCGGGAAAACCGTGAAGGAGCAGTACTTC. Residues: CASSQGPGKTVKEQYF.

This chain uses TRBV27 with TRBJ2-7, with 7 bases aligning to TRBD1. The CDR3 loop spans 15 amino acids. Unmatched junction bases numbered 5, after V lost 2 bases and J lost 1 base. CDR1 is MNHEY, CDR2 SMNVEV, per germline (reference sequence). CDR3 amino acids: CASSLATGWSYEQYF. As DNA, the CDR3 is TGTGCCAGCAGTTTAGCGACAGGGTGGTCCTACGAGCAGTACTTC.

The chain uses TRBV5-1 and TRBJ2-1; perhaps D is TRBD1 or TRBD2 (5 bases each). V dropped 3 bases and J dropped 8 bases, with 12 bases sitting between them. There are 13 residues in the CDR3. Per germline, CDR1 SGHRS and CDR2 YFSETQ. In DNA, the CDR3 is TGCGCCAGCAGCTCCAGTCGGGGCGATGAGCAGTTCTTC. Its translation: CASSSSRGDEQFF.

To note about this clone: The identical CDR3 is also encoded by other nucleotide sequences in the sample. The chain employs TRBV7-9 and TRBJ1-6; 8 nucleotides match TRBD1. J gave up 6 bases and V 1 base, and 2 bases lay outside the gene matches. CDR1 SEHNR and CDR2 FQNEAQ come from the germline V gene (reference sequence). The CDR3 loop spans 15 amino acids. CDR3 DNA sequence: TGTGCCAGCAGCTTAGAAACAGGGGGTAATTCACCCCTCCACTTT. It yields the protein CASSLETGGNSPLHF.

The chain recombines TRBV27 with TRBJ1-1; D not certain. CDR3 length equals 13 residues. Germline V CDR1 and CDR2: MNHEY, SMNVEV (reference sequence). V was pared by 0 bases and J by 5 bases, with 7 bases between. The CDR3 spells CASSLSRGTEAFF. The DNA for the CDR3 is TGTGCCAGCAGTTTATCTCGGGGAACTGAAGCTTTCTTT.

This clone has a single count. The V and J genes are TRBV5-4 and TRBJ1-4; possibly TRBD1 for D (5 bases). The germline V and J ends were trimmed by 0 bases and 2 bases, with 8 bases remaining between them. CDR1 is SGHNT, CDR2 YYREEE, per germline (reference sequence). The CDR3 has 15 amino acids. CDR3 residues: CASSLAGGTNEKLFF. In DNA form, the CDR3 reads TGTGCCAGCAGCTTGGCCGGGGGTACTAATGAAAAACTGTTTTTT.

This clone was counted a few times. An end of the junction does not agree with germline; a read error may underlie this. The chain employs TRBV6-1 and TRBJ2-5; the D gene is possibly TRBD1 (7 bases). Germline values: CDR1 MNHNS, CDR2 SASEGT. This CDR3 has 15 amino acids. This chain's CDR3 is CASREGGTAQETQYF. The CDR3, as DNA: TGTGCCAGCAGAGAAGGGGGGACAGCACAAGAGACCCAGTACTTC.

V usage is TRBV11-2 and J usage is TRBJ1-2; no definite D call. Germline V gene lookup returns CDR1 SGHAT and CDR2 FQNNGV. Between the trimmed V and J ends, which lost 7 bases and 8 bases, there was a span of 17 bases. This CDR3 has 13 amino acids. The CDR3 DNA sequence: TGTGCCAGCACCCATTCCCCAGATGTCGGCTACACCTTC. Residues: CASTHSPDVGYTF. The full variable domain, with the rest looked up from reference TRBV11-2 and TRBJ1-2, is EAGVAQSPRYKIIEKRQSVAFWCNPISGHATLYWYQQILGQGPKLLIQFQNNGVVDDSQLPKDRFSAERLKGVDSTLKIQPAKLEDSAVYLCASTHSPDVGYTFGSGTRLTVV.

The J gene is TRBJ2-5, the V gene TRBV5-1; the match to TRBD1 covers 8 bases. Germline CDR1 is SGHRS and CDR2 is YFSETQ. J was trimmed by 5 bases and V by 4 bases; bases with no gene match: 16. The CDR3 is 17 amino acids. The CDR3: CASSVPGQDLSKETQYF. For the CDR3, the DNA is TGCGCCAGCAGCGTGCCGGGACAGGACTTATCAAAGGAGACCCAGTACTTC.

CDR3 sequence reads: CASSLMTGAENIQYF. CDR3 bases: TGCGCCAGCAGCTTAATGACAGGGGCTGAAAACATTCAGTACTTC. J is TRBJ2-4 and V is TRBV5-1; 8 bases align to TRBD1. The trim removed 2 bases at V and 5 bases at J, leaving 6 bases unmatched. This CDR3 contains 15 residues. Germline CDR1 reads SGHRS; CDR2 reads YFSETQ.

On this clone itself: The sample has other DNA sequences that encode this CDR3 too. This chain joins TRBV7-9 and TRBJ1-2; 9 bases match TRBD1. The CDR3 sequence is 14 residues long. The germline gives CDR1 SEHNR, CDR2 FQNEAQ (reference sequence). V lost 5 bases and J lost 5; bases outside the gene matches: 6. The CDR3 DNA is TGTGCCAGCAGCCCGGGACAGGGTTTATATGGCTACACCTTC. It codes for CASSPGQGLYGYTF.

V is TRBV5-5 and J is TRBJ2-1, with D hard to call. The V gene lost 7 bases and the J gene lost 5 bases, with 13 bases spanning the gap. Germline CDR1 is SGHKS and CDR2 is YYEKEE (reference sequence). The CDR3 runs to 13 residues. As DNA, the CDR3 is TGTGCCAGCTCCCCCGGCTCGGACAATGAGCAGTTCTTC. It yields the protein CASSPGSDNEQFF. Full variable domain (rest looked up from reference TRBV5-5 and TRBJ2-1): DAGVTQSPTHLIKTRGQQVTLRCSPISGHKSVSWYQQVLGQGPQFIFQYYEKEERGRGNFPDRFSARQFPNYSSELNVNALLLGDSALYLCASSPGSDNEQFFGPGTRLTVL.

The J gene is TRBJ1-2, the V gene TRBV18; 9 nucleotides agree with TRBD1. The V and J ends lost 4 bases and 6 bases, in that order; junction bases with no gene match: 0. The V gene's germline CDR1 is KGHSH and CDR2 LQKENI. The CDR3 contains 12 residues. This CDR3 is CASSRDRDGYTF. CDR3 bases: TGTGCCAGCTCACGGGACAGGGATGGCTACACCTTC. Full variable domain (outside the CDR3, taken from reference TRBV18 and TRBJ1-2): NAGVMQNPRHLVRRRGQEARLRCSPMKGHSHVYWYRQLPEEGLKFMVYLQKENIIDESGMPKERFSAEFPKEGPSILRIQQVVRGDSAAYFCASSRDRDGYTFGSGTRLTVV.

The rearrangement uses TRBV19 and TRBJ2-5; D is tentatively TRBD1 or TRBD2 (6 bases each). Germline V CDR1 and CDR2: LNHDA, SQIVND (reference sequence). V gave up 6 bases and J gave up 5 bases, with 16 bases separating them. The CDR3 covers 14 residues. CDR3: CASSTRGVPETQYF. CDR3 DNA sequence: TGTGCCAGTAGCACGAGGGGGGTGCCGGAGACCCAGTACTTC.

The chain employs TRBV28 and TRBJ1-1, with 7 bases matching TRBD1. The germline V gene encodes CDR1 MDHEN and CDR2 SYDVKM. With V trimmed by 2 bases and J by 1 base, 4 bases remained unmatched. The CDR3 length is 15 residues. CDR3 bases: TGTGCCAGCAGTTTACAGGGGGGCGGGAACACTGAAGCTTTCTTT. This gives the protein CASSLQGGGNTEAFF.

The rearrangement links TRBV5-1 to TRBJ2-5, with 7 bases that match TRBD1. The J call may be mistaken, given a closer DNA end match to TRBJ2-7. The CDR3 spans 14 residues. Germline assignment: CDR1 SGHRS and CDR2 YFSETQ. The CDR3 protein is CASSLVQGAYEQYF. The CDR3 DNA reads as TGCGCCAGCAGCTTGGTGCAGGGGGCCTACGAGCAGTACTTC.

The chain joins TRBV10-1 to TRBJ2-7; 8 bases map to TRBD1. Trimming removed 5 bases from V and 6 bases from J; junction bases left unmatched: 6. The CDR3 has 13 residues. Germline V gene data show CDR1 as WNHNN and CDR2 as SYGVQD (reference sequence). CDR3 residues: CASSPDRAGEQYF. The CDR3 region has the DNA TGCGCCAGCAGTCCGGACAGGGCCGGCGAGCAGTACTTC.

To note about this clone: One end of the junction fails to match germline, which may point to a read error. This chain connects TRBV5-6 to TRBJ1-2; TRBD1 might be the D (6 bases). The CDR3 is 16 amino acids. Germline V gene lookup returns CDR1 SGHDT and CDR2 YYEEEE. The CDR3 region has the DNA TGTGCCAGCAGATTGGACAGTCTACGGTATAACTATGGCTACACCTTC. Protein: CASRLDSLRYNYGYTF.

This clone was seen many times. The chain has TRBV18 and TRBJ2-3; D may be TRBD2 (6 bases). This CDR3 region has 13 residues. Deletions cut 3 bases from V and 5 bases from J, with 9 bases between. The germline gives CDR1 KGHSH, CDR2 LQKENI. CDR3 in amino acids: CASSPGRRDTQYF. Written as DNA, the CDR3 is TGTGCCAGCTCACCGGGGAGGAGAGATACGCAGTATTTT.

Of note for this clone: A much larger clone differs from this one at a single base, so this may be a read error. This specimen includes other DNA sequences encoding the same CDR3. V gene TRBV5-4 combines with J gene TRBJ2-2; D ambiguous. Germline CDR1 reads SGHNT; CDR2 reads YYREEE (reference sequence). The CDR3 runs to 13 residues. V was clipped by 0 bases and J by 5 bases, with 5 bases between them. The CDR3 nucleotides are TGTGCCAGCAGCTTGGTGGGGACCGGGGAGCTGTTTTTT. It translates to CASSLVGTGELFF.

This clone was detected ten times or more. The chain has TRBV27 and TRBJ2-7; the D is unclear. The CDR3 has 13 amino acids. The germline V gene has CDR1 MNHEY and CDR2 SMNVEV (reference sequence). The V gene lost 5 bases and the J gene lost 4 bases, with 12 bases spanning the gap. The CDR3 region is CASSNGRSYEQYF. DNA for the CDR3: TGTGCCAGCAGTAATGGACGGAGTTACGAGCAGTACTTC.

The chain carries TRBV5-5 and TRBJ1-3, with 9 bases fitting TRBD1. Looked up from germline, CDR1 is SGHKS and CDR2 is YYEKEE (reference sequence). Losses at the gene ends were 3 bases for V and 5 bases for J; bases not matched to a gene: 3. The CDR3 runs 14 residues. As DNA, the CDR3 is TGTGCCAGCAGCTGGGACAGGGCTCGAAACACCATATATTTT. Residues: CASSWDRARNTIYF. The complete variable domain, with remaining parts taken from reference TRBV5-5 and TRBJ1-3, reads DAGVTQSPTHLIKTRGQQVTLRCSPISGHKSVSWYQQVLGQGPQFIFQYYEKEERGRGNFPDRFSARQFPNYSSELNVNALLLGDSALYLCASSWDRARNTIYFGEGSWLTVV.

The V call is TRBV7-3, the J call TRBJ2-1; D possibly uses TRBD1 or TRBD2 (5 bases each). This CDR3 spans 16 amino acids. CDR1 and CDR2 (germline): SGHTA, FQGTGA. V lost 5 bases to trimming and J lost 4 bases, with 18 bases between them. CDR3 sequence reads: CASSLGDGRLYNEQFF. CDR3 sequence (DNA): TGTGCCAGCAGCCTGGGGGATGGACGGCTTTACAATGAGCAGTTCTTC.

With regard to this clone: Different DNA sequences within this sample yield the same CDR3. This chain's CDR3 is CASSSLAVSYNEQFF. The CDR3 bases are TGTGCCAGCAGTTCCCTGGCCGTCTCCTACAATGAGCAGTTCTTC. J is TRBJ2-1 and V is TRBV28; D ambiguous. Looked up from germline, CDR1 is MDHEN and CDR2 is SYDVKM. The CDR3 consists of 15 residues. V lost 4 bases and J 0 bases, leaving 10 bases between the germline ends.